The clone carrying this TCR beta chain appeared once. What it binds is not known. The sample comes from a study of cytomegalovirus exposure and HLA in healthy donors. Broader study findings: The majority of CMV-associated TCR beta chains were reported as apparently HLA-restricted in a later analysis.

This CDR3 spans 13 amino acids. V was shortened by 3 bases and J by 3 bases, with 9 bases between the two germline ends. Germline V gene data show CDR1 as SNHLY and CDR2 as FYNNEI. Donors in the study were healthy people who gave bone marrow. Amplification used 60 Vbeta primers and 13 Jbeta primers. TCRdb's table, derived via immunoSEQ multiplex PCR, lists solely in-frame clones and lacks some. The sample has about 70,000 clones, approximately 64% seen once. The source of this sequence is a man aged 40-50 years in good health and CMV-seropositive. The rearrangement joins TRBV2 to TRBJ2-7; weak D call: TRBD1 (5 bases). Sequencing was carried out using PBMCs. The chain's CDR3 is CASSDSGYYEQYF. The CDR3, as DNA: TGTGCCAGCAGTGATTCAGGGTACTACGAGCAGTACTTC. The complete variable domain, with remaining parts taken from reference TRBV2 and TRBJ2-7, reads EPEVTQTPSHQVTQMGQEVILRCVPISNHLYFYWYRQILGQKVEFLVSFYNNEISEKSEIFDDQFSVERPDGSNFTLKIRSTKLEDSAMYFCASSDSGYYEQYFGPGTRLTVT.